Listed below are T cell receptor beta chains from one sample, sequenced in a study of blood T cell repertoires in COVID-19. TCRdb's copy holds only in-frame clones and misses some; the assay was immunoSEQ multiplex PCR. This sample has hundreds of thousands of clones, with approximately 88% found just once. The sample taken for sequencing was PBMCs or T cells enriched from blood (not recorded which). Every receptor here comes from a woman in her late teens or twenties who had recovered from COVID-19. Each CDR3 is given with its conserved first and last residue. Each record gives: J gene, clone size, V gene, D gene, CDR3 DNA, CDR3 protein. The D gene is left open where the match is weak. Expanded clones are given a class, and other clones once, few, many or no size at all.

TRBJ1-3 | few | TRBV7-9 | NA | TGTGCCAGCGGACGGGGGGCTGGAAACACCATATATTTT | CASGRGAGNTIYF
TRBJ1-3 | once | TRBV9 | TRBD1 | TGTGCCAGCAGCGTACAGGGCAGGGGGGCGAACACCATATATTTT | CASSVQGRGANTIYF
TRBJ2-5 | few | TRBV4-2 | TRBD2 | TGTGCCAGCAGCCCATTACGGACTAGCGGGAGGGCCCCAGAGACCCAGTACTTC | CASSPLRTSGRAPETQYF
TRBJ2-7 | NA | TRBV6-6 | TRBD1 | TGTGCCAGCACCCCGGACAGGGCAGGCTCCTACGAGCAGTACTTC | CASTPDRAGSYEQYF
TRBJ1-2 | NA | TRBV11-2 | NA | TGTGCCAGCAGCTTATTAGGGGTCGGCTACACCTTC | CASSLLGVGYTF
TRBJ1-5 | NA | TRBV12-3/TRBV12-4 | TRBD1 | TGTGCCAGCACCTCAGGGGGCGATCAGCCCCAGCATTTT | CASTSGGDQPQHF
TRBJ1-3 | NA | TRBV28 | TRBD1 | TGTGCCAGCACCCCTACCCGACAGGGCTCTGGAAACACCATATATTTT | CASTPTRQGSGNTIYF
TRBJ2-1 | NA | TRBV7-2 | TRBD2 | TGTGCCAGCAGCTTAGTTAGCGGGGCGTTTATAGGTGAGCAGTTCTTC | CASSLVSGAFIGEQFF
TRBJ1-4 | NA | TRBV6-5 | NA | TGTGCCAGCAGTTACACCCTGGGGGCGGGTTCCGAAAAACTGTTTTTT | CASSYTLGAGSEKLFF
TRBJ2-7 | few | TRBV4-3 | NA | TGCGCCAGCAGCCAAGATCTTGGACAGCCCTACGAGCAGTACTTC | CASSQDLGQPYEQYF
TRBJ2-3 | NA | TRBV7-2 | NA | TGTGCCAGCAGCTTAGGGACGGGGATCCCTCACCCAGATACGCAGTATTTT | CASSLGTGIPHPDTQYF
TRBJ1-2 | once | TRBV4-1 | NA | TGCGCCAGCAGCCAAGTGTCGGGTGGCTACACCTTC | CASSQVSGGYTF
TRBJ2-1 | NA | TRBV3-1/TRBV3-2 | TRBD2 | TGTGCCAGCAGCCCTCGGTCTAGCGGGGGTAATGAGCAGTTCTTC | CASSPRSSGGNEQFF
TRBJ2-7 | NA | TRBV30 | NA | TGTGCTCTCCAGCGGAGACCTAGCTCCTACGAGCAGTACTTC | CALQRRPSSYEQYF
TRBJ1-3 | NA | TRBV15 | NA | TGTGCCACCAGCAGTACCTTCAGCTCTGGAAACACCATATATTTT | CATSSTFSSGNTIYF
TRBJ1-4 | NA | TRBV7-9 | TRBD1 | TGTGCCAGCAGCTTAGCAGGGGGCGATGAAAAACTGTTTTTT | CASSLAGGDEKLFF
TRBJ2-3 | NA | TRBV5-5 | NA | TGTGCCAGCAGCTCAACGGGAGATACGCAGTATTTT | CASSSTGDTQYF
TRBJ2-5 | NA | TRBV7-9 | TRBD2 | TGTGCCAGCAGCCACGGCCCGCCTCTCCTAGCGGGGGGGCTCGAGACCCAGTACTTC | CASSHGPPLLAGGLETQYF
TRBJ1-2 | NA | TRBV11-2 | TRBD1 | TGTGCCAGCAGTTTCGGGACAGGGGGCAGCTATGGCTACACCTTC | CASSFGTGGSYGYTF
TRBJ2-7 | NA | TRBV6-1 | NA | TGTGCCAGCAGTGAAGCCCCTCTCAGGTTCGAGCAGTACTTC | CASSEAPLRFEQYF
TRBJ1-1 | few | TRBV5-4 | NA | TGTGCCAGCAGCTTTAAGGGGATAAATCGAGGAGAAGCTTTCTTT | CASSFKGINRGEAFF
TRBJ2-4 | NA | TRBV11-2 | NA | TGTGCCAGCAGCTCTACTCGTGTCGGACACTTTCAGTACTTC | CASSSTRVGHFQYF
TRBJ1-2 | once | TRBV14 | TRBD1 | TGTGCCAGCAGACTATTCAGGGGGCGCGGCTATGGCTACACCTTC | CASRLFRGRGYGYTF
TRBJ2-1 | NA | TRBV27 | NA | TGTGCCAGCAGTTTAGACTATAGCTCGTACAATGAGCAGTTCTTC | CASSLDYSSYNEQFF
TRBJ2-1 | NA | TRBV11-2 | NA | TGTGCCAGCAGCTTAGATCCGACAGTCTCCTACAATGAGCAGTTCTTC | CASSLDPTVSYNEQFF
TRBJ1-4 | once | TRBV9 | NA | TGTGCCAGCAGCGCAAACCAGGGAGGTGAAAAACTGTTTTTT | CASSANQGGEKLFF
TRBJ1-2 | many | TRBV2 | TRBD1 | TGTGCCAGCAGGAAGACAGGGGGCGACCGTGGCTACACCTTC | CASRKTGGDRGYTF
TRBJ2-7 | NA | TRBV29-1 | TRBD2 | TGCAGCGTTGTGGCGGGAGAGTTGTACGAGCAGTACTTC | CSVVAGELYEQYF
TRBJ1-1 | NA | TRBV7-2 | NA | TGTGCCAGCAGAAAAGGGGGGGACGGGACTGAAGCTTTCTTT | CASRKGGDGTEAFF
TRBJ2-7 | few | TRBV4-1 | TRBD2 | TGCGCCAGCAGCCGGCCCGGGACTAGCGGGAGGAAGTACGAGCAGTACTTC | CASSRPGTSGRKYEQYF
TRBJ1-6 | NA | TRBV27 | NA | TGTGCCAGCAGTGCTACGAATGATTCACCCCTCCACTTT | CASSATNDSPLHF
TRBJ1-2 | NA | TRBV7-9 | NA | TGTGCCAGCAGCTCTCAACAGGGTTGGACTGGTGGCTACACCTTC | CASSSQQGWTGGYTF
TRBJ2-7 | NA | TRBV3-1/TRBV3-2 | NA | TGTGCCAGCAGCCAAAATGCCGGCGGGCCCTACGAGCAGTACTTC | CASSQNAGGPYEQYF
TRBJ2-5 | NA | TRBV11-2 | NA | TGTGCCAGCAGCTTAGTCCGTACCGGAGAGACCCAGTACTTC | CASSLVRTGETQYF
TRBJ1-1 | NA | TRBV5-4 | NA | TGTGCCAGCAGCTTGGGGGTAGAGGTGGGTGAAGCTTTCTTT | CASSLGVEVGEAFF
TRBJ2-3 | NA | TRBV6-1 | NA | TGTGCCAGCAGTGACCGTCTAGCGATAAATACGCAGTATTTT | CASSDRLAINTQYF
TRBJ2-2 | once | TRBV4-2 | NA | TGTGCCAGCAGCCAAGATCCGGTTTTAGCCGGGTCCGGGGAGCTGTTTTTT | CASSQDPVLAGSGELFF
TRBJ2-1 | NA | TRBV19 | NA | TGTGCCAGTAGTGGAGGGTACAATGAGCAGTTCTTC | CASSGGYNEQFF
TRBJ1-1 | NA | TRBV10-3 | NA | TGTGCCATCAGGGGACAGAACACTGAAGCTTTCTTT | CAIRGQNTEAFF
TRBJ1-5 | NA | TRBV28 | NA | TGTGCCAGCAGTTTCAGCCGGGTCCCAGGGGCGCTTAGCAATCAGCCCCAGCATTTT | CASSFSRVPGALSNQPQHF
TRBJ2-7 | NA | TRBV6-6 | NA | TGTGCCAGCGCCAGGGGTTACGAGCAGTACTTC | CASARGYEQYF
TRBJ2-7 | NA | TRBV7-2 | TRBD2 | TGTGCCAGCAGCTTAGAAAGCGGGAGACATTCCTACGAGCAGTACTTC | CASSLESGRHSYEQYF
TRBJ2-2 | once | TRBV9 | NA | TGTGCCAGCAGCGTTGGAGGGCGGGGGGAGCTGTTTTTT | CASSVGGRGELFF
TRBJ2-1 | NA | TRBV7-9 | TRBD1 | TGTGCCAGCACCCGGGACAGGGCTTACAATGAGCAGTTCTTC | CASTRDRAYNEQFF
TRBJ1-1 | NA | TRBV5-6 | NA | TGTGCCAGCAGCCCACGGACATTTGCAAACACTGAAGCTTTCTTT | CASSPRTFANTEAFF
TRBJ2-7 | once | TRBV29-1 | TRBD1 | TGCAGCGCCGAGGGGACAGGGACCTCCTACGAGCAGTACTTC | CSAEGTGTSYEQYF
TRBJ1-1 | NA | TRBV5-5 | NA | TGTGCCAGCAGCTTGAGTACAGGGCTTAACACTGAAGCTTTCTTT | CASSLSTGLNTEAFF